Listed below are T cell receptor beta chains from one sample, sequenced in a study of blood T cell repertoires in COVID-19. TCRdb's table, derived via immunoSEQ multiplex PCR, lists solely in-frame clones and lacks some. Of under 45,000 clones listed, about nine tenths are singletons. The sequenced sample consisted of peripheral blood. Receptors originate from a human donor in a cohort sampled during active COVID-19. CDR3s include the opening cysteine and the closing phenylalanine or tryptophan. The order of the fields is J gene, V gene, CDR3 protein.

J: TRBJ2-7
V: TRBV18
CDR3: CASSPFGQGGIYEQYF

J: TRBJ2-6
V: TRBV6-2/TRBV6-3
CDR3: CASSYRGSGANVLTF

J: TRBJ1-2
V: TRBV5-4
CDR3: CASSFLDTYGYTF

J: TRBJ2-7
V: TRBV7-6
CDR3: CASSLTNLDIEPYEQYF

J: TRBJ1-2
V: TRBV5-1
CDR3: CASSLLEQGNYGYTF

J: TRBJ2-7
V: TRBV27
CDR3: CASRSGASSYEQYF

J: TRBJ2-7
V: TRBV7-2
CDR3: CASSLLAGTYEQYF

J: TRBJ2-7
V: TRBV10-1
CDR3: CASSEVSGGPYEQYF

J: TRBJ2-7
V: TRBV18
CDR3: CASSPNSPGLGSYEQYF

J: TRBJ1-1
V: TRBV4-3
CDR3: CASSHLRQGRIEAFF

J: TRBJ1-4
V: TRBV19
CDR3: CASTSGGQMIEKLFF

J: TRBJ1-1
V: TRBV4-1
CDR3: CASSQDYRGNTEAFF

J: TRBJ1-5
V: TRBV19
CDR3: CASSITRDRGRQPQHF

J: TRBJ1-1
V: TRBV19
CDR3: CASSMRTGMNTEAFF

J: TRBJ2-7
V: TRBV7-2
CDR3: CASSWRAGSPYEQYF

J: TRBJ1-4
V: TRBV7-6
CDR3: CASSLAGTGTGLDATNEKLFF

J: TRBJ2-2
V: TRBV15
CDR3: CATSRVSGGSGELFF

J: TRBJ1-5
V: TRBV6-2/TRBV6-3
CDR3: CASSYRTGVRPQHF

J: TRBJ2-6
V: TRBV19
CDR3: CASSLQGLESGANVLTF

J: TRBJ2-7
V: TRBV7-9
CDR3: CASSLTGWEQYF

J: TRBJ1-4
V: TRBV3-1/TRBV3-2
CDR3: CASSQDDTGLRKLFF

J: TRBJ1-2
V: TRBV7-9
CDR3: CASSPPGQLFFGYTF

J: TRBJ2-7
V: TRBV5-1
CDR3: CASSLRYRGYEQYF

J: TRBJ1-2
V: TRBV5-5
CDR3: CAASRGGQGANYGYTF

J: TRBJ1-2
V: TRBV6-5
CDR3: CASSWGQLNYGYTF

J: TRBJ2-6
V: TRBV7-8
CDR3: CASSLVPRGQQIASGANVLTF

J: TRBJ2-7
V: TRBV15
CDR3: CATSRAGTGIPYEQYF

J: TRBJ2-7
V: TRBV4-1
CDR3: CASSQALAGGSYEQYF

J: TRBJ2-7
V: TRBV12-3/TRBV12-4
CDR3: CASSPTGGEQYF

J: TRBJ1-5
V: TRBV7-8
CDR3: CASSLDREDQPQHF

J: TRBJ2-7
V: TRBV29-1
CDR3: CSVDGVKGAPPLAEYF

J: TRBJ1-1
V: TRBV18
CDR3: CASSPRQGPEEAFF

J: TRBJ2-1
V: TRBV5-6
CDR3: CASSLAGYEQFF

J: TRBJ2-7
V: TRBV5-6
CDR3: CASSLEGGGYYEQYF

J: TRBJ1-5
V: TRBV24-1
CDR3: CATSDQDYQPQHF

J: TRBJ1-1
V: TRBV5-4
CDR3: CASRKTGVSNTEAFF

J: TRBJ1-1
V: TRBV5-1
CDR3: CASSPGENTEAFF

J: TRBJ2-7
V: TRBV20-1
CDR3: CSASGREVYEQYF

J: TRBJ1-3
V: TRBV5-1
CDR3: CASTLDSGNTIYF

J: TRBJ1-1
V: TRBV7-2
CDR3: CASSPGLATENTEAFF

J: TRBJ2-7
V: TRBV27
CDR3: CASSLGRGDYEQYF

J: TRBJ1-1
V: TRBV5-4
CDR3: CASSDPVNTEAFF

J: TRBJ2-3
V: TRBV4-1
CDR3: CASSQELAGTATDTQYF

J: TRBJ2-1
V: TRBV19
CDR3: CASSITSGGAGIGSEQFF

J: TRBJ1-5
V: TRBV7-9
CDR3: CASSLVGPNQPQHF

J: TRBJ1-3
V: TRBV5-1
CDR3: CASRYTGGSGNTIYF

J: TRBJ1-4
V: TRBV2
CDR3: CASSRSLRGSTNEKLFF

J: TRBJ1-6
V: TRBV19
CDR3: CASSIVMDRGGSPLHF

J: TRBJ2-7
V: TRBV7-9
CDR3: CASSSGLAGYEQYF

J: TRBJ1-2
V: TRBV9
CDR3: CASSPITGGGGYTF

J: TRBJ1-5
V: TRBV11-2
CDR3: CASSLEDGGGWPQHF

J: TRBJ1-1
V: TRBV29-1
CDR3: CSVESGRLNTEAFF

J: TRBJ1-1
V: TRBV6-2/TRBV6-3
CDR3: CASSYSIQGLGRTEAFF

J: TRBJ2-7
V: TRBV4-3
CDR3: CASSQSAGGPYEQYF

J: TRBJ1-1
V: TRBV6-1
CDR3: CASSEALQALGTEAFF

J: TRBJ1-3
V: TRBV4-2
CDR3: CASSQDGDRVGNTIYF

J: TRBJ2-7
V: TRBV7-7
CDR3: CASSPRGGGEQYF

J: TRBJ1-1
V: TRBV6-1
CDR3: CASSEDGLTEAFF

J: TRBJ1-1
V: TRBV19
CDR3: CASSLTDRGRTEAFF

J: TRBJ1-2
V: TRBV2
CDR3: CASSEHRTNYGYTF